The source of this T cell receptor (beta chain) is a study of blood T cell repertoires in COVID-19. Background on the study: Specimens from acute and convalescent COVID-19 originated in the United States, Italy and Spain. T cells, B-cell-depleted T cells, or PBMCs provided the cDNA or gDNA that served as material.

Sequenced by immunoSEQ multiplex PCR; TCRdb stores in-frame clones only, minus some. Here the sample spans 100,000 to 150,000 clones, roughly 83% being singletons. V gave up 1 base and J gave up 8 bases, with 14 bases separating them. The CDR3 is 15 amino acids. Germline V gives CDR1 LNHDA, CDR2 SQIVND (reference sequence). This sequence was found in a woman aged 45-65 years with acute or convalescent COVID-19. Sequencing input: peripheral blood. The chain uses TRBV19 and TRBJ1-4, with D possibly matching TRBD1 (5 bases). The CDR3: CASSIGAGLGEKLFF. The CDR3, as DNA: TGTGCCAGTAGTATAGGTGCAGGGTTGGGCGAAAAACTGTTTTTT.